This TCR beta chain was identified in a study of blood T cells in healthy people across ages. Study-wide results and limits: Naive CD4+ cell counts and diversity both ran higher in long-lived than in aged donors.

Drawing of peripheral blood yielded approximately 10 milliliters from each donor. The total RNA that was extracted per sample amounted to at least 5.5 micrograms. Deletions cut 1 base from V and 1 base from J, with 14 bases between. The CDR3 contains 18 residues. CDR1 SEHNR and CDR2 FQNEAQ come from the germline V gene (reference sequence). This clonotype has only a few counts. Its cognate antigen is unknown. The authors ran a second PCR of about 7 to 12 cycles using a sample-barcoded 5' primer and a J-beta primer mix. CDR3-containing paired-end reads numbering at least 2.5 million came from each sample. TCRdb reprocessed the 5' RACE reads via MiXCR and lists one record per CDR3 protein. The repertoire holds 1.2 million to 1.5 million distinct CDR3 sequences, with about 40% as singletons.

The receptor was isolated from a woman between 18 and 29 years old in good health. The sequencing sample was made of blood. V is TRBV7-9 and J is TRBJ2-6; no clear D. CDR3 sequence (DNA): TGTGCCAGCAGCTTAGTAACAGTGGTGCTATCTGGGGCCAACGTCCTGACTTTC. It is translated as CASSLVTVVLSGANVLTF.